This TCR beta chain is from a study of cytomegalovirus exposure and HLA in healthy donors. A remark on this clone: Its antigen is still unknown.

It was with 60 Vbeta and 13 Jbeta primers that the PCR ran. Assay used: immunoSEQ multiplex PCR; TCRdb lists only in-frame clones, some missing. Of about 140,000 clones in the sample, about three quarters are singletons; the top ten hold 1.8%. Regarding the study as a whole: The study carried out a later analysis of TCR beta sequences. It associated under 20,000 of them with specific HLA alleles at a false discovery rate of 0.05.

CDR1 is SGHTA, CDR2 FQGTGA, per germline. The CDR3 consists of 15 residues. V was shortened by 3 bases and J by 5 bases, with 13 bases between the two germline ends. The chain recombines TRBV7-3 with TRBJ2-2, with D maybe TRBD2 (6 bases). Input material: PBMCs. The sequence was obtained from a man in his forties or fifties in good health and CMV-seronegative. DNA of the CDR3: TGTGCCAGCAGCTTGGGACTCGAGGGAACCGGGGAGCTGTTTTTT. Protein: CASSLGLEGTGELFF.